Detailed here is one T cell receptor (beta chain). Mismatch with germline at one junction end may stem from a read error. Three rounds of nested PCR, following a modified ARM-PCR protocol, produced the TCRbeta library. MiXCR, applied by TCRdb to the multiplex PCR reads, yields one record per CDR3 protein. The table has about 110,000 distinct CDR3 sequences, about 64% seen once. The source of the sample is a study of tumor and adjacent non-tumor tissue in lung cancer. This CDR3 is built from 14 residues. The germline gives CDR1 MNHEY, CDR2 SVGEGT. This sample's RNA came from whole unsorted tissue. This non-tumor lung sample came from over 3 cm beyond the tumor edge.

V and J are TRBV6-2 or TRBV6-3 and TRBJ1-2; D possibly corresponds to TRBD1 (5 bases). Sequenced: distant non-tumor lung tissue. This receptor was identified in a man aged 60 to 75 with non-small cell lung cancer. CDR3 coding DNA: TGCGCCAGCAGTTCCTCCTTTCTTGACAGAGGCTACGCCTTC. It specifies CASSSSFLDRGYAF.